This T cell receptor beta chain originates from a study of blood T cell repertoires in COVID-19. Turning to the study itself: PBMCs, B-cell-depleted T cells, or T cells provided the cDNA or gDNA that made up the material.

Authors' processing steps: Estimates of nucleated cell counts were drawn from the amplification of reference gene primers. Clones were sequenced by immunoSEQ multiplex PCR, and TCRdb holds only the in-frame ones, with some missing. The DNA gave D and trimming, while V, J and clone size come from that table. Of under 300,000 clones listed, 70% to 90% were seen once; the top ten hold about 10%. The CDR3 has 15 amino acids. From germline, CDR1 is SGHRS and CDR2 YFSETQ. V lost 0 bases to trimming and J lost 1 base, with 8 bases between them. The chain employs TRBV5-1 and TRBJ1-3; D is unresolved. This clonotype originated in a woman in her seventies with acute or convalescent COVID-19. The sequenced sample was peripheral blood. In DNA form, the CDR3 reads TGCGCCAGCAGCTTGGGGTCCCGGTCTGGAAACACCATATATTTT. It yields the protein CASSLGSRSGNTIYF.